A single sample is the source of the 16 T cell receptor beta chains below, sequenced in a study of cytomegalovirus exposure and HLA in healthy donors (dated by TCRdb to about 2017). The receptor library was made with the immunoSEQ multiplex PCR assay. For the multiplex PCR, a mixture combining 60 forward primers for TCR Vbeta segments and 13 reverse primers for TCR Jbeta segments was used. Drawn from immuneACCESS, this table holds only the in-frame rearrangements with V and J called that TCRdb kept. Clones are partly lost; checked studies trace under half to an unresolved V gene and leave the rest unexplained. Across this sample there are roughly 240,000 clones, with 82% seen only once. Jointly, the top ten make up around 5.4% of the sample. The sample was PBMCs. These TCRs come from a woman in her forties in good health and CMV-seropositive.

V and J are TRBV27 and TRBJ1-1; no firm D call. This CDR3 spans 14 amino acids. Germline CDR1 MNHEY, CDR2 SMNVEV (reference sequence). V lost 6 bases and J lost 7, with 18 bases in between. The CDR3 is CASRRGYQSLEAFF. The CDR3 DNA is TGTGCCAGCAGGCGCGGGTATCAGTCTCTTGAAGCTTTCTTT.

The chain combines TRBV5-5 with TRBJ1-1, with D maybe TRBD1 (6 bases). CDR3 length: 13 residues. Trimming stripped 7 bases from V and 6 bases from J, with 16 bases between. Looked up from germline, CDR1 is SGHKS and CDR2 is YYEKEE (reference sequence). CDR3 sequence: CASLTTGPAEAFF. Written as DNA, the CDR3 is TGTGCCAGCCTTACCACAGGGCCCGCTGAAGCTTTCTTT.

The chain couples TRBV25-1 to TRBJ2-7; no clear D gene. Germline-derived CDR1 and CDR2 are MGHDK and SYGVNS. The V end was cut by 11 bases, the J end by 1 base, with 9 bases between. CDR3 length: 11 residues. The CDR3 DNA follows: TGTGCCTCAGGTTTTTCCTACGAGCAGTACTTC. It yields the protein CASGFSYEQYF.

This clone was seen only once. This sequence joins TRBV13 and TRBJ1-1; 8 bases align to TRBD1. CDR3 length: 14 amino acids. V lost 4 bases, J lost 4 bases, and 5 bases stayed unmatched. Germline V CDR1 and CDR2: PRHDT, FYEKMQ (reference sequence). In DNA form, the CDR3 reads TGTGCCAGCAGCTCCAGGGGGCGAGGCACTGAAGCTTTCTTT. As protein: CASSSRGRGTEAFF.

This chain joins TRBV6-5 and TRBJ2-7; 9 nucleotides agree with TRBD2. Germline loops: CDR1 MNHEY, CDR2 SVGAGI. CDR3 length: 13 residues. After removal of 7 bases from V and 5 bases from J, the junction contained 6 bases not matched to a gene. CDR3 coding DNA: TGTGCCAGCACGAGCGGGAGGTCCAACGAGCAGTACTTC. Translated: CASTSGRSNEQYF.

In nucleotides, the CDR3 is TGCGCCAGCAGCCAATTTGGCGGCACCAAAGCTTTCTTT. Residues: CASSQFGGTKAFF. The chain carries TRBV4-1 and TRBJ1-1; D unresolved. V gave up 2 bases and J gave up 9 bases, with 13 bases separating them. This CDR3 has 13 amino acids. In germline, CDR1 is MGHRA, CDR2 YSYEKL.

This chain connects TRBV6-1 to TRBJ1-2, with D possibly matching TRBD1 (5 bases). The CDR3 has 14 residues. CDR1 and CDR2 from the germline V gene are MNHNS and SASEGT. V lost 3 bases and J lost 5, with 13 bases in between. The CDR3 DNA sequence: TGTGCCAGCAGTGAGCCGGACATTAGATATGGCTACACCTTC. This sequence encodes CASSEPDIRYGYTF.

The chain carries TRBV5-4 and TRBJ2-1; TRBD2 matches at 9 bases. The J segment lost 5 bases and the V segment lost 0 bases, leaving 6 bases of the junction unmatched. Germline assignment: CDR1 SGHNT and CDR2 YYREEE (reference sequence). The length of the CDR3 is 16 residues. The chain's CDR3 is CASSLDASGVHNEQFF. The CDR3 DNA sequence: TGTGCCAGCAGCTTGGACGCTAGCGGGGTACACAATGAGCAGTTCTTC.

The rearrangement joins TRBV9 to TRBJ2-6; the match to TRBD2 covers 7 bases. V lost 0 bases and J lost 0; bases outside the gene matches: 3. This CDR3 has 17 residues. Germline CDR1 SGDLS, CDR2 YYNGEE. This CDR3 reads CASSVATGGSGANVLTF. The CDR3 nucleotides read TGTGCCAGCAGCGTAGCTACGGGGGGCTCTGGGGCCAACGTCCTGACTTTC.

This chain joins TRBV6-5 and TRBJ2-3, with a weak D call TRBD2 (7 bases). The CDR3 contains 15 residues. CDR1 MNHEY and CDR2 SVGAGI come from the germline V gene. V lost 5 bases and J lost 3, with 15 bases in between. In DNA form, the CDR3 reads TGTGCCAGCAGTCCCCGGGGGGCGGTGACAGATACGCAGTATTTT. It is translated as CASSPRGAVTDTQYF.

The chain uses TRBV15 and TRBJ1-5; TRBD1 might be the D (5 bases). The CDR3 sequence is 14 residues long. From germline, CDR1 is LNHNV and CDR2 YYDKDF (reference sequence). V was cut by 0 bases and J by 2 bases, with 5 bases left in between. The CDR3 region is CATSRDRGNQPQHF. The DNA for the CDR3 is TGTGCCACCAGCAGAGACAGGGGCAATCAGCCCCAGCATTTT.

V gene TRBV5-4 combines with J gene TRBJ1-2, with D perhaps matching TRBD1 (6 bases). This CDR3 comprises 14 residues. The germline V gene has CDR1 SGHNT and CDR2 YYREEE (reference sequence). Trimming removed 4 bases from V and 7 bases from J, with 17 bases in between. CDR3 in amino acids: CASSTELTGTGYTF. The CDR3 coding sequence is TGTGCCAGCAGCACCGAACTTACAGGGACTGGCTACACCTTC.

The chain combines TRBV30 with TRBJ2-3; weak D call: TRBD2 (6 bases). This CDR3 is built from 14 residues. Trimming pared 0 bases from V and 4 bases from J, leaving 11 bases between. The germline gives CDR1 GTSNPN, CDR2 SVGIG (reference sequence). The CDR3 nucleotides are TGTGCCTGGAGTGTATGGGAGGACGCAGATACGCAGTATTTT. Its translation is CAWSVWEDADTQYF.

CDR3 amino acids: CASSPTPREQYF. CDR3 sequence (DNA): TGTGCCAGCTCACCGACTCCTCGGGAGCAGTACTTC. This sequence joins TRBV18 and TRBJ2-7; D gene unclear. The CDR3 covers 12 residues. V lost 3 bases, J lost 7 bases, and 10 bases lay in between. Germline assignment: CDR1 KGHSH and CDR2 LQKENI.

The rearrangement joins TRBV11-3 to TRBJ2-3; possible D gene TRBD1, 8 bases. The length of the CDR3 is 15 residues. V lost 3 bases to trimming and J lost 4 bases, with 14 bases between them. Germline V gene sequence: CDR1 SGHNT, CDR2 YENEEA. The CDR3, as DNA: TGTGCCAGCAGCTTCCGGACAGGGAGGGCAGATACGCAGTATTTT. Its translation: CASSFRTGRADTQYF.

This clone was detected only a few times. This chain connects TRBV19 to TRBJ2-5; 7 bases agree with TRBD2. CDR1 and CDR2 from the germline V gene are LNHDA and SQIVND (reference sequence). The CDR3 has 13 amino acids. Trimming at V came to 6 bases and at J to 7 bases, leaving 8 bases not matched to a gene. The CDR3 sequence: CASSSGTGGTQYF. In nucleotides, the CDR3 is TGTGCCAGTAGCTCCGGGACGGGGGGGACCCAGTACTTC.